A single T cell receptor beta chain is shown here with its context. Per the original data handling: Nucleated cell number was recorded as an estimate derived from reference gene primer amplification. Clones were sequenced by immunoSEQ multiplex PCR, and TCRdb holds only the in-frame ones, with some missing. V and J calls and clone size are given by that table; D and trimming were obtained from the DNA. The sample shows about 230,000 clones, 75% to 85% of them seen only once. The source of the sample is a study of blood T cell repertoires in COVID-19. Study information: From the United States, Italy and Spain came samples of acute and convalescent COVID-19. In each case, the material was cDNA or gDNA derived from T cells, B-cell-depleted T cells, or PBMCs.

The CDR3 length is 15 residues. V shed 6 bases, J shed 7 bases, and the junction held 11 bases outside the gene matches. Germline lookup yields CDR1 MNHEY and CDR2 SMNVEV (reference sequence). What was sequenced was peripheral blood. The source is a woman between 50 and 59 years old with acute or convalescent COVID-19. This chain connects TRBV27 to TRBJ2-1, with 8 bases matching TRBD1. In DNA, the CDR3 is TGTGCCAGCAGCCTCGGACAGGGAACTAGAAATGAGCAGTTCTTC. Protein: CASSLGQGTRNEQFF.